This record concerns one T cell receptor (beta chain) sequence. No antigen is known for it. No quality values exist for individual bases; no much larger clone is one base distant. This entry is derived from a study of cytomegalovirus exposure and HLA in healthy donors (TCRdb year 2017). Turning to the overall study: An earlier analysis of a few hundred of the donors reported approximately 280 Gb of sequence data and 117 million unique TCR beta sequences obtained from about 180 million T cells. In addition to the first cohort of about 650 subjects, a separate validation cohort of over 90 different subjects was used. In a later analysis, previously published TCR beta repertoires from 670 or so donors were re-analyzed and high-resolution HLA genotyping was added so that TCR occurrence patterns could be studied. The T cell repertoires of 700 or so subjects were profiled by immunosequencing and related to cytomegalovirus serostatus. The number of typed donors differed by locus: roughly 620-640 for A, B, C, DRB1 and DQB1; 522 for DQA1; approximately 600 for DPA1; and 400 to 480 for DPB1. The later analysis used no new phenotypic data to find candidate immune exposures, relying instead on TCR beta sequences and their occurrence across donors. The study aimed to test whether cataloging public T cell receptors could reveal signatures of past pathogen exposure. About five DR-DQ haplotypes were treated as single units for association and clustering because of strong linkage in the cohort. The genetic ancestry cluster associated with self-reported Caucasian donors included about 84% of the roughly 360 genotyped donors. An earlier analysis of about 600 of the donors used high-throughput TCR beta sequencing to judge whether each TCR beta V gene segment behaved as functional or pseudogenic. Class I and class II HLA loci were covered by the typing at four-digit resolution. To predict cytomegalovirus infection status, the study brought together high-throughput TCR immunosequencing, statistical association of individual TCRs with disease status, and machine learning. Among about 410 genotyped donors of the cohort, an average of about 220,000 unique TCR beta nucleotide sequences was sequenced per donor, of which about 19% were non-productive. In a later genetic analysis, genome-wide SNP genotypes for about 55% of the roughly 700 donors were used, and that subset was treated as a discovery cohort. Every discovery cohort repertoire had been produced on one sequencing platform. Roughly 310 gigabases of sequencing data and tens of millions of unique TCR sequences were included in an early release covering around 650 HLA-typed donors. Donor age, sex, ethnicity and CMV serostatus were compiled alongside the repertoire data.

Library preparation was by the immunoSEQ multiplex PCR assay. For the multiplex PCR, a mixture combining 60 forward primers for TCR Vbeta segments and 13 reverse primers for TCR Jbeta segments was used. The CDR3 region of rearranged TCR beta genes was amplified from genomic DNA with a multiplex PCR assay. The amplified TCR beta libraries were sequenced on the Illumina HiSeq System as 87-base-pair reads. The authors' pipeline ran thus. In a later analysis, some 80 million unique TCR beta chains were counted across the roughly 610 repertoires, and approximately 9.9 million of these chains were shared by at least two donors. Raw reads were error-corrected and collapsed into unique sequences by a nearest-neighbor algorithm in which closely related sequences were merged to remove PCR and sequencing errors. CDR3 sequences were aligned to IMGT reference sequences to assign V, D and J gene segments. For a sequence to be retained, a match of at least six nucleotides was required to both a V gene segment and a J gene segment. Rearrangements were classified as productive when the CDR3 lacked stop codons and remained in frame with V and J, and all other rearrangements were classified as non-productive. Following IMGT convention, CDR3 was defined as the stretch from the second conserved V-encoded cysteine to the conserved J-encoded phenylalanine. In an earlier analysis of 500 to 650 of the donors, sequences lacking an unambiguous match to a single V gene segment were excluded. An earlier analysis of fewer than 650 of the donors classified V segments as functional when productive rearrangements were above 56.7% and as segregating when the standard deviation between donors was above 5%. A statistical classification framework was developed to diagnose cytomegalovirus status using the catalog of TCR beta chain sequences. In a later analysis, V and J genes were assigned by comparing TCR nucleotide sequences against IMGT/GENE-DB human TR gene sequences. Using the TCRdist pipeline, a later analysis assigned CDR3 sequences along with most-parsimonious VDJ recombination scenarios. In a later analysis, each TCR beta chain was defined by its CDR3 amino acid sequence together with its V-gene family, and reads lacking a unique V-gene family were excluded. To address suspected cross-contamination and a sequencing artifact, a later analysis removed a few hundred highly shared, low-generation-probability nucleotide sequences. In a later analysis, a clonal expansion index was calculated for each public chain from normalized within-repertoire ranks of inferred template counts. A later analysis computed generation probabilities with a VDJ recombination model fitted to out-of-frame rearrangements, and checked the results against IGoR. Hypergeometric tests were used in a later analysis to score TCR-TCR, TCR-HLA and TCR-CMV co-occurrence, with a repertoire-size bias correction applied to the TCR pairs. A later analysis estimated false discovery rates by permuting HLA or CMV assignments 20 times. A later analysis grouped co-occurring TCRs with DBSCAN, adding TCRdist sequence similarity when clustering within HLA-allele-positive subsets. Repertoires with fewer than 30,000 or more than 120,000 public chains, plus five repertoires with anomalous nucleotide sharing, were excluded from co-occurrence clustering. Entries here come from immuneACCESS through TCRdb and include only in-frame sequences with V and J called. Some clones fail to appear in such tables; in the studies checked, an unresolved V gene covers under half of the shortfall, and the cause of the remainder is unknown. V and J calls and clone size are those listed in that table; D and trimming were worked out from the DNA. For this sample the table gives some 120,000 clones, of which 79% were detected only once. The ten largest clones add up to roughly 2% of the sample.

Study-wide findings and limitations: This cohort had only TCR beta chains sequenced, and the lack of alpha or paired-chain data limited which features could be detected. According to a later analysis, most CMV-associated TCR beta chains appeared to be HLA-restricted, and the HLA associations seemed to be driven largely by CMV exposure. Compared with the approximately 600-donor mean, donors in an Asian-associated ancestry cluster had fewer N-insertions in productive TCRs, according to a later genetic analysis. The 87-base-pair reads could not distinguish some IMGT-functional V segments, including TRBV6-2 and TRBV6-3, so those segments were excluded. According to a later analysis, parvovirus B19, influenza, CMV and Epstein-Barr virus appeared linked to several top co-occurrence clusters. A further reported finding was that TCR beta sequences accurately predicted the HLA-A and HLA-B alleles for most subjects in the first cohort. For the cohort, immune exposure information was limited to CMV serostatus. In a later analysis, TCR association rates were found to vary across HLA loci, with the most associated TCRs seen for DRB1 alleles and the fewest for HLA-C alleles. It was suggested by the authors that the approach could potentially be generalized to other disease states and immunological phenotypes. Across donors, most TCR sequences were observed very rarely, whereas some public TCRs were present in many individuals. A later analysis found that HLA-associated TCR beta chains were more clonally expanded and had lower generation probabilities than equally common non-associated chains. In an earlier analysis of 450 to 750 of the donors, most TCR beta V segments appeared in productive rearrangements about 87% or about 30% of the time, broadly matching IMGT annotations. Correlated functional status among segregating V segments might reflect linkage disequilibrium, but an unknown experimental factor could not be ruled out. A few of the identified cytomegalovirus-associated TCR beta chains were confirmed in vitro to be specific for cytomegalovirus antigens. Sequencing depth was assumed to be roughly uniform across donors in the presence/absence analyses, though that assumption may not hold. The classifier was reported to diagnose cytomegalovirus status with high specificity and sensitivity in both the original and validation cohorts. Because HLA typing was missing for some donors at each locus, association tests included only the typed subset. A later genetic analysis associated a missense DCLRE1C variant with V-gene and J-gene trimming of TCR beta chains, and an independent cohort replicated the association. Because counts were too low, seventeen rarely observed V segments, including chromosome 9 orphons, were left out of the earlier analysis of roughly 600 of the donors. At a false discovery rate of 0.05, a later analysis linked roughly 17,000 TCR beta sequences to specific HLA alleles. When HLA alleles, especially DR and DQ, strongly co-occurred, TCR associations were difficult to assign to individual alleles. The study listed 164 TCR beta chains as associated with cytomegalovirus. A cluster of highly shared sequence variants was judged likely to represent a technical artifact of the sequencing pipeline.

In total, just over 650 healthy bone marrow donors made up the cohort. All cohort members were sampled while nominally healthy, although unrecorded immune exposures were likely present. The donor tested CMV seronegative and was one of the 352 seronegative cohort members. A peripheral blood sample was provided by each donor, and peripheral blood mononuclear cells were used for TCR beta sequencing. The Qiagen DNeasy Blood Extraction Kit was used to extract genomic DNA from the blood cell samples. The germline V gene provides CDR1 MRHNA and CDR2 SNTAGT. CDR3 length: 13 amino acids, cysteine to phenylalanine. Here the CDR3 DNA is all that survives: 39 bases in frame from base 1. The junction shows trimming of 2 bases on V and 14 bases on J, plus 18 bases between the germline ends.

This receptor was identified in a man aged 18 to 35 in good health and CMV-seronegative. The sequence links TRBV6-4 to TRBJ2-5, with a weak D call of TRBD2 (5 bases match). The sequencing input was PBMCs. The encoded CDR3 is CASSDRRVGGLYF. The DNA reads as follows: TGTGCCAGCAGTGACCGGCGGGTAGGAGGACTTTACTTC.